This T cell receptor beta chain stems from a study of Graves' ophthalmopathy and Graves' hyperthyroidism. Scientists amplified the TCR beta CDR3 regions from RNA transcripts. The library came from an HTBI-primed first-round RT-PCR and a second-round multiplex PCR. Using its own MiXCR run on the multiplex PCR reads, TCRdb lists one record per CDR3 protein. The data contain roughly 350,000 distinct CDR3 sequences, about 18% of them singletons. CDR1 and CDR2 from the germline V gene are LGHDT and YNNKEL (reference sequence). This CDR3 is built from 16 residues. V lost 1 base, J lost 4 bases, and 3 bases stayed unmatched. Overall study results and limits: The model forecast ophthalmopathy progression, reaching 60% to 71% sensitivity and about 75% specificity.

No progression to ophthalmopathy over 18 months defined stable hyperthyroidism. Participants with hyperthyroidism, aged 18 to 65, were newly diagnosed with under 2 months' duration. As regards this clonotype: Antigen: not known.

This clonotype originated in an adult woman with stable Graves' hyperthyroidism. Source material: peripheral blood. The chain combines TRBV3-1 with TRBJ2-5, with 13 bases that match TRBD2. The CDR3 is CASSQAGLAGTETQYF. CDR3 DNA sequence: TGTGCCAGCAGCCAAGCGGGACTAGCGGGAACAGAGACCCAGTACTTC.